These 6 T cell receptor beta chains came from one sample sequenced in a study of blood T cell repertoires in COVID-19. Sequencing used immunoSEQ multiplex PCR; TCRdb keeps in-frame clones, though not all of them. The sample lists 200,000 to 250,000 clones; 65% to 90% were seen once. Sequenced sample: peripheral blood. These receptors were collected from a woman aged 80 or over with active or convalescent COVID-19.

For this clone: At one end, the junction sequence differs from germline, possibly due to a read error. The chain links TRBV28 to TRBJ1-1; D gene unclear. This CDR3 is 14 amino acids long. Germline-derived CDR1 and CDR2 are MDHEN and SYDVKM. The CDR3: CASSLSPTEAGLRW. The DNA of the CDR3 is TGTGCCAGCAGTTTATCCCCGACCGAGGCCGGACTTCGGTGG.

The chain has TRBV6-5 and TRBJ1-2, with TRBD1 matching 7 bases. This CDR3 contains 13 residues. Germline CDR1 MNHEY, CDR2 SVGAGI. After removal of 5 bases from V and 4 bases from J, the junction contained 4 bases not matched to a gene. CDR3 bases: TGTGCCAGCAGTCAGGGACAGTTCTATGGCTACACCTTC. Its translation is CASSQGQFYGYTF.

The rearrangement uses TRBV2 and TRBJ2-7; 7 bases are a match to TRBD2. This CDR3 comprises 18 residues. Germline lookup yields CDR1 SNHLY and CDR2 FYNNEI. Trimming took 6 bases from V and 6 from J; bases not matched to a gene: 23. The chain's CDR3 is CASRALPVSGIRALEQYF. In DNA form, the CDR3 reads TGTGCCAGCAGGGCACTGCCGGTGAGCGGGATAAGGGCTCTCGAGCAGTACTTC.

The chain has TRBV24-1 and TRBJ1-5; D ambiguous. This CDR3 has 11 amino acids. Per the germline V gene, CDR1 is KGHDR and CDR2 is SFDVKD. The V end was cut by 4 bases, the J end by 9 bases, with 6 bases between. The CDR3: CATSDLGPQHF. For the CDR3, the DNA is TGTGCCACCAGTGACCTAGGGCCCCAGCATTTT.

The rearrangement uses TRBV18 and TRBJ2-3, with 8 nucleotides matching TRBD2. The V and J ends lost 0 bases and 3 bases, in that order; junction bases with no gene match: 2. From germline, CDR1 is KGHSH and CDR2 LQKENI. This CDR3 has 15 residues. CDR3: CASSPPTGGTDTQYF. For the CDR3, the DNA is TGTGCCAGCTCACCACCCACGGGAGGGACAGATACGCAGTATTTT.

This clone was counted many times. The CDR3 loop is CASSFGQSYGYTF. In nucleotides, the CDR3 is TGTGCCAGCAGTTTCGGACAGAGCTATGGCTACACCTTC. The chain is built from TRBV6-5 and TRBJ1-2, with D possibly being TRBD1 (6 bases). Germline CDR1 and CDR2: MNHEY and SVGAGI. With 4 bases removed from V and 4 bases from J, the gap between germline ends came to 10 bases. The CDR3 has 13 amino acids.